This paragraph reports one T cell receptor (beta chain). No antigen is known for it. Naive CD8 cells were CD45RO-negative, positively selected for CCR7, excluding terminally differentiated effector memory CD45RA+ cells. The length of the CDR3 is 16 residues. Germline-derived CDR1 and CDR2 are LGHNA and YNFKEQ. With 4 bases clipped from V and 0 bases from J, the junction kept 5 bases outside the gene matches. This specimen comes from a study of shared clonotypes between healthy human individuals. Study as a whole: Researchers assigned three CD4 naive, three CD4 memory, two CD8 naive and one CD8 memory plate to each donor.

Regarding the study as a whole: Relative to their counterparts shared across all four donors, non-shared clonotypes exhibited diminished generation probabilities. Only blood was sampled; tissue repertoires likely differ.

The assay was immunoSEQ multiplex PCR, and TCRdb's table has in-frame clones only and misses some. The table lists some 2,100,000 clones, about 93% of them singletons. The sample was naive CD8+ T cells from PBMCs. The sequence was collected from a young man in good health. Some clones in this sample may be carry-over from other donors' samples. The chain links TRBV4-2 to TRBJ2-7; 11 bases are shared with TRBD2. Written as DNA, the CDR3 is TGTGCCAGCAGCCCCCGGGGACTAGCGGCCTCCTACGAGCAGTACTTC. It is translated as CASSPRGLAASYEQYF.